These T cell receptor beta chains were read from a single sample in a study of blood T cell repertoires in COVID-19. Assay: immunoSEQ multiplex PCR; the TCRdb copy retains only in-frame clones and omits some. Here the sample spans roughly 240,000 clones, 75% to 85% being singletons. Sample: peripheral blood. The source of these receptors is a man aged 40-50 years who had recovered from COVID-19. The conserved cysteine and the conserved F or W are not part of the CDR3 here. The D gene is left open where the match is weak.

V gene,D gene,J gene,CDR3 protein
TRBV7-6,.,TRBJ2-7,ASSLGFEGLAYEQY
TRBV7-2,.,TRBJ1-6,ASSLQGRSPLH
TRBV7-9,TRBD1,TRBJ1-2,ASSLGIGTGGRYGYT
TRBV27,TRBD1,TRBJ1-1,ASSSDRGVTEAF
TRBV11-3,.,TRBJ2-7,ASSLEGGAYEQY
TRBV18,.,TRBJ1-2,ASSPPLAGNGYT
TRBV5-1,TRBD2,TRBJ2-3,ASSGAGGPGTDTQY
TRBV5-1,.,TRBJ2-5,ASSLQGETQY
TRBV6-2/TRBV6-3,.,TRBJ2-6,ASSADSSGANVLT
TRBV18,TRBD2,TRBJ2-5,ASSFRGGEETQY
TRBV25-1,TRBD2,TRBJ2-5,ASSEMLAAETQY
TRBV7-2,.,TRBJ2-3,ASSLEQGSTDTQY
TRBV7-2,.,TRBJ1-2,ASRSGQPYGYT
TRBV3-1/TRBV3-2,.,TRBJ2-5,ASSQAGGPWETQY
TRBV7-8,.,TRBJ2-3,ASSLLGGISTDTQY
TRBV25-1,TRBD2,TRBJ2-7,ASSDPSGSIYEQY
TRBV27,TRBD2,TRBJ2-7,ASSLSFAGAYEQY
TRBV19,TRBD1,TRBJ1-2,ASSTGTGSNYGYT
TRBV12-3/TRBV12-4,.,TRBJ2-1,ASVGGSYNEQF
TRBV6-1,TRBD1,TRBJ2-3,ASSDTPGQGPDTQY
TRBV7-2,TRBD2,TRBJ2-7,ASSSLRGGLSYEQY
TRBV4-1,TRBD2,TRBJ2-2,ASSQEGLAGVTGELF
TRBV5-8,TRBD2,TRBJ2-5,ASSWGGDQY
TRBV7-8,.,TRBJ2-1,ASSPGNFYNEQF
TRBV3-1/TRBV3-2,.,TRBJ2-6,ASSPAGWSGANVLT
TRBV6-5,TRBD2,TRBJ2-7,ASSITSGPDEQY
TRBV11-2,.,TRBJ2-3,ASSLTGTLSTDTQY
TRBV4-3,TRBD1,TRBJ1-2,ASSQGTGPYGYT
TRBV4-3,TRBD2,TRBJ2-1,ASSQGLAGAYNEQF
TRBV6-5,TRBD1,TRBJ1-1,ASRHGQGDVVAF
TRBV7-6,TRBD1,TRBJ1-1,ASSLLSGTGLAEAF
TRBV7-9,TRBD1,TRBJ1-1,ASSSGQGMNTEAF
TRBV6-2/TRBV6-3,.,TRBJ1-1,ASSYGGRNTEAF
TRBV10-1,.,TRBJ1-2,ASSAPPGERNNYGYT
TRBV11-2,.,TRBJ1-1,ASSFRTRGGTEAF
TRBV5-4,TRBD2,TRBJ2-5,ASSRTGLAGDKETQY
TRBV19,TRBD1,TRBJ2-2,ASSDPDRGSDTGELF
TRBV27,.,TRBJ2-6,ASSFTSRISGANVLT
TRBV19,.,TRBJ1-4,ASSIYREKLF
TRBV2,.,TRBJ1-5,ASRGGHINQPQH
TRBV7-2,.,TRBJ1-1,ASSSNTRTTNTEAF
TRBV21-1,.,TRBJ1-6,ASSKPQGARIVSYNSPLH
TRBV9,TRBD1,TRBJ1-2,ASSVGGTGAPPNYGYT
TRBV11-2,.,TRBJ1-3,ASGTSLGNTIY
TRBV7-2,.,TRBJ2-5,ASSKRSQETQY
TRBV3-1/TRBV3-2,TRBD1,TRBJ2-7,ASSQEHRDRETYEQY